Here is one T cell receptor beta chain with its context. The antigen is undetermined. TCRdb's copy holds only in-frame clones and misses some; the assay was immunoSEQ multiplex PCR. The sample yields about 37,000 clones, approximately 74% seen once. Between days 10 and 11 of culture, CD4+ T cells were separated out. This entry comes from a study of vaccination effects on CD4 cells after COVID-19. About the research overall: Antigen-specific CD4+ T cells were first expanded with viral peptide pools by the ViraFEST assay and only then sequenced. Study-wide results and caveats: Early post-infection timepoints were absent, and convalescent patients were few. Infection-derived and vaccine-derived clones contracted markedly late after vaccination.

Per germline, CDR1 GTSNPN and CDR2 SVGIG (reference sequence). The V end was cut by 2 bases, the J end by 2 bases, with 10 bases between. The CDR3 consists of 15 residues. The TCR originated in a human donor who received a COVID-19 vaccine. This chain joins TRBV30 and TRBJ1-6; D is unresolved. The material was CD4+ T cells from PBMCs cultured without peptide, obtained before COVID-19 vaccination. As DNA, the CDR3 is TGTGCCTGGAGTCAGCCCGGGACCTATAATTCACCCCTCCACTTT. It codes for CAWSQPGTYNSPLHF.